This T cell receptor (beta chain) is drawn from a study of blood T cell repertoires in COVID-19. The overall study: The United States, Italy and Spain were the sources of the acute and convalescent COVID-19 samples. The analysed material was cDNA or gDNA that came from T cells, B-cell-depleted T cells, or PBMCs.

Trimming shortened V by 5 bases and J by 2 bases, and 9 bases separated the two germline ends. This CDR3 region has 13 residues. CDR1 LNHDA and CDR2 SQIVND come from the germline V gene (reference sequence). Some clones are missing from TCRdb's copy, which holds only in-frame ones; the method was immunoSEQ multiplex PCR. The table records about 87,000 clones, roughly 89% of them present only once. This sequence was found in an elderly woman with active COVID-19. What was sequenced was peripheral blood. This chain joins TRBV19 and TRBJ2-5, with D unclear. CDR3 loop: CASSVSIQETQYF. The DNA of the CDR3 is TGTGCCAGTAGTGTTTCCATTCAAGAGACCCAGTACTTC.